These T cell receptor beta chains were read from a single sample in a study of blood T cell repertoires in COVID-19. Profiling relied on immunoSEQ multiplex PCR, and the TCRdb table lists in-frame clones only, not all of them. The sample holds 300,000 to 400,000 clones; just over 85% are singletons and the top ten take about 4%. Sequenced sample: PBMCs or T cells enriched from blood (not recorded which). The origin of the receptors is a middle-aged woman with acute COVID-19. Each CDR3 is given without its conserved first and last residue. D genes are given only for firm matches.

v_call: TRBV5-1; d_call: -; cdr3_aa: ASSLVIQTSSYEQY
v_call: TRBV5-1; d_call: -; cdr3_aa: ASSFKGSSTDTQY
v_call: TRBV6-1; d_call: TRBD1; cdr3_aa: ASRLTGGFDEQY
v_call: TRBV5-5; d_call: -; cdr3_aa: ASRSSSEAF
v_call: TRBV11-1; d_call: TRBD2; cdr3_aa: ASSFDSGGAKNIQY
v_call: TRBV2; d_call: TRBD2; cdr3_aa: ASSNGASGYEQY
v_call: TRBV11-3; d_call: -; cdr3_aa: ASSPGSLAADTQY
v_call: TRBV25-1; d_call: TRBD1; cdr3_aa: ASSDRGQRNTIY
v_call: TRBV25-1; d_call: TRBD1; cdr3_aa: ASSPFTGVTGELF
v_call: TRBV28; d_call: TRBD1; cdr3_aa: ASSPAGGLAF
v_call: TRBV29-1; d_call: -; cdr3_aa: SVDNRGGMNTEAF
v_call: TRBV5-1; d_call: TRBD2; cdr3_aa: ASSLSLPLAVPDTQY
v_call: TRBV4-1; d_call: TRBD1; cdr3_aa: ASSQLTGVRRTDTQY
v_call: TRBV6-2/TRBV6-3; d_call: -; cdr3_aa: ASSFPGGPGVYGYT
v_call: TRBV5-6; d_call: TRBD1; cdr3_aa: ASSPDRDEQY
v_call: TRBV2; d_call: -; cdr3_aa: ASSENGVNYGYT
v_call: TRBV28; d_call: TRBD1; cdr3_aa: ATLRDRGRRTNEKLF
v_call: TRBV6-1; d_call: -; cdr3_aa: ASSARSTRSDQPQH
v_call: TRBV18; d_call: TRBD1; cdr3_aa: ASSMGQRNTEAF
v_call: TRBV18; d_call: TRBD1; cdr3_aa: ASSPDRGFGYT
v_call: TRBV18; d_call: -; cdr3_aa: ASSLRDTGELF
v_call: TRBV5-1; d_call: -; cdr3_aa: ASSSDTYEQY
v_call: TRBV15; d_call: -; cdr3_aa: ATSGFEGLNQPQH
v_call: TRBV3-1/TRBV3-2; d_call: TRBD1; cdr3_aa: ASSQEGQGKGNTIY
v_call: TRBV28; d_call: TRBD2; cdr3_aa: ASSFGGGLYEQY
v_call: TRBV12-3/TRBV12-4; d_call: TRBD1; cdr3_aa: ASSTTGNSPLH
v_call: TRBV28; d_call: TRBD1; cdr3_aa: ASSLSTGDNEKLF
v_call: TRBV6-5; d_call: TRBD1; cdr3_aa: ASRPGQGEAF
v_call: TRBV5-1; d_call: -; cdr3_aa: ASSEQGISADTQY
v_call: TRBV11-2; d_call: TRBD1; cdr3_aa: ASSHGTGSYEQY
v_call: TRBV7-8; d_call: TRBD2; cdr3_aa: ASSSYPGLELVGTQY
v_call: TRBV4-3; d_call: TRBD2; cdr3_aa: ASSQDTTSGSNEQF
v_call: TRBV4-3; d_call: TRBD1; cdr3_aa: ASSHRTGLGTGELF
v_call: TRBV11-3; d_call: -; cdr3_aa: ASSLEGTPLSEQF
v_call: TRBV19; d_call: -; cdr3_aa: ASRMFADSTDTQY
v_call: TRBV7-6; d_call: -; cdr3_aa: ASSLTAERTDTQY
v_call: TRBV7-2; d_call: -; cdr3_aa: ASSVQGSVGTEAF
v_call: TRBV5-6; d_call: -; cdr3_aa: ASSLTTEAGRETQY
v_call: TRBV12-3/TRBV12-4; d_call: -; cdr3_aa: ASRMTGFYEQY
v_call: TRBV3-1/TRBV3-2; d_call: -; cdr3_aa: ASSQGPQGLSYGYT
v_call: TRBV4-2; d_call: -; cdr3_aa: ASSQVTVPYEQY
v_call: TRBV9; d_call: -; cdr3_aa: ASSETPDTEAF
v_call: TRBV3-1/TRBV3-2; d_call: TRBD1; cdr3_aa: ASSLGTDEKLF
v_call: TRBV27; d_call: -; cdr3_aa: ASSSQFAVEDSPLH
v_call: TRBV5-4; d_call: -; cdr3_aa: ASSFGTQAGHYGYT
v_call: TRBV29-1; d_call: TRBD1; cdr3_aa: SVGPPTGNQETQY
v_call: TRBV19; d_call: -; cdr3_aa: ASKGAGDPQH
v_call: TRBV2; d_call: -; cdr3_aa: ASRPDTYEQY
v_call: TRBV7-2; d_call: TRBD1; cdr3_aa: ASSKGQGTYHEQF
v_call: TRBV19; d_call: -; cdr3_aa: ASTSGRLVNTEAF
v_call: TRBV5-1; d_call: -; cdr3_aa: ASSLGSGNEQF
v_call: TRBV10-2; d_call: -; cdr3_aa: ASSENRVSNEKLF
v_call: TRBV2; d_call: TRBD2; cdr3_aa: ASSEGTGTSGQNNEQF
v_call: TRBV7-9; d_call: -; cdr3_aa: ASSLGDQPQH
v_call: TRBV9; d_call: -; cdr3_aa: ASSVEGSNSPLH